The rows below give T cell receptor beta chains drawn from one sample of a study of blood T cell repertoires in COVID-19. Sequencing used immunoSEQ multiplex PCR; TCRdb keeps in-frame clones, though not all of them. The table includes over 200,000 clones, approximately 86% detected once. The sequenced sample was peripheral blood. The source of these receptors is a man aged 40-49 years with acute or convalescent COVID-19. Both conserved end residues are part of each CDR3. Fields, in order: V gene, D gene, J gene, clone size, CDR3 protein, CDR3 DNA. A D gene is named only where the DNA matches it firmly. Clone size appears in some rows only: once, few, many, or a class for an expanded clone.

TRBV29-1	.	TRBJ2-5	.	CSVGQATGETQYF	TGCAGCGTTGGACAGGCCACCGGAGAGACCCAGTACTTC
TRBV24-1	TRBD1	TRBJ1-1	.	CATSDFADRATGGTEAFF	TGTGCCACCAGTGACTTTGCGGACAGGGCTACGGGAGGCACTGAAGCTTTCTTT
TRBV30	TRBD1	TRBJ1-2	.	CAWGGQGSGYTF	TGTGCCTGGGGGGGACAGGGGTCTGGCTACACCTTC
TRBV5-6	TRBD1	TRBJ2-7	.	CASSYSGGNEQYF	TGTGCCAGCAGCTACTCAGGGGGAAACGAGCAGTACTTC
TRBV5-4	.	TRBJ2-1	.	CASSFFLVHPSYNEQFF	TGTGCCAGCAGCTTTTTTTTAGTTCACCCATCCTACAATGAGCAGTTCTTC
TRBV7-9	.	TRBJ2-3	.	CASSWDTYTDTQYF	TGTGCCAGCAGCTGGGACACCTACACAGATACGCAGTATTTT
TRBV7-9	.	TRBJ2-3	.	CASRRGSTDTQYF	TGTGCCAGCCGGCGGGGCAGCACAGATACGCAGTATTTT
TRBV4-3	.	TRBJ1-6	.	CASSSYKGPHSPLHF	TGCGCCAGCAGCTCCTATAAGGGGCCCCATTCACCCCTCCACTTT
TRBV10-1	.	TRBJ2-3	.	CASSAPGDRTDTQYF	TGCGCCAGCAGTGCTCCGGGGGACCGCACAGATACGCAGTATTTT
TRBV18	TRBD2	TRBJ2-3	.	CASSRRRSQGTSGGTDTQYF	TGTGCCAGCTCCCGGAGAAGGTCGCAGGGGACTAGCGGCGGGACAGATACGCAGTATTTT
TRBV5-5	TRBD1	TRBJ2-7	once	CASSLGPGQASYEQYF	TGTGCCAGCAGCTTGGGACCGGGACAGGCCTCCTACGAGCAGTACTTC
TRBV29-1	TRBD1	TRBJ2-3	.	CSANIRQGTDTQYF	TGCAGCGCAAACATCCGACAGGGAACAGATACGCAGTATTTT
TRBV6-1	TRBD2	TRBJ2-1	.	CASSERGGRSEQFF	TGTGCCAGCAGTGAGAGGGGAGGGAGAAGTGAGCAGTTCTTC
TRBV28	TRBD1	TRBJ2-7	few	CATTGVWAEQYF	TGTGCCACTACAGGGGTTTGGGCCGAGCAGTACTTC
TRBV7-2	TRBD1	TRBJ1-4	once	CASSLGGQGGEKLFF	TGTGCCAGCAGCTTAGGTGGGCAGGGGGGTGAAAAACTGTTTTTT
TRBV6-5	TRBD2	TRBJ2-3	.	CASRAGGGTQYF	TGTGCCAGCAGAGCGGGAGGGGGGACGCAGTATTTT
TRBV18	.	TRBJ1-2	.	CASSPRGSRVSQGYTF	TGTGCCAGCTCACCAAGGGGTTCCAGGGTATCTCAGGGCTACACCTTC
TRBV28	.	TRBJ1-3	.	CASSRQPSGNTIYF	TGTGCCAGCAGCAGACAGCCCTCTGGAAACACCATATATTTT
TRBV3-1/TRBV3-2	.	TRBJ2-5	.	CASSHQRETQYF	TGTGCCAGCAGCCATCAGCGAGAGACCCAGTACTTC
TRBV19	TRBD1	TRBJ1-2	.	CASITTGLNYGYTF	TGTGCCAGTATCACGACAGGGCTAAACTATGGCTACACCTTC
TRBV5-5	TRBD1	TRBJ2-7	.	CASSIGTGVYEQYF	TGTGCCAGCAGCATCGGGACAGGAGTCTACGAGCAGTACTTC
TRBV18	.	TRBJ1-5	once	CASSPAGGQGQPQHF	TGTGCCAGCTCACCCGCGGGGGGGCAGGGTCAGCCCCAGCATTTT
TRBV19	TRBD2	TRBJ2-1	.	CASSIGQREGEQFF	TGTGCCAGTAGTATTGGGCAGCGGGAGGGTGAGCAGTTCTTC
TRBV3-1/TRBV3-2	.	TRBJ2-5	.	CASSLGTRGTQYF	TGTGCCAGCAGCCTTGGGACTCGGGGGACCCAGTACTTC
TRBV7-8	TRBD2	TRBJ2-3	.	CASYRVAGSHDTQYF	TGTGCCAGCTACAGAGTAGCGGGGAGCCATGATACGCAGTATTTT
TRBV4-1	.	TRBJ2-5	.	CASSQALGGWGQETQYF	TGCGCCAGCAGCCAAGCATTGGGAGGCTGGGGGCAAGAGACCCAGTACTTC
TRBV3-1/TRBV3-2	.	TRBJ2-7	few	CASSQGFGTYEQYF	TGTGCCAGCAGCCAAGGGTTCGGGACCTACGAGCAGTACTTC
TRBV6-5	.	TRBJ1-5	.	CASRAQGSNQPQHF	TGTGCCAGCAGAGCACAGGGTAGCAATCAGCCCCAGCATTTT
TRBV7-6	.	TRBJ2-7	.	CASSLGLESSSYEQYF	TGTGCCAGCAGCTTAGGTCTGGAGAGCAGCTCCTACGAGCAGTACTTC
TRBV30	.	TRBJ2-7	once	CAWSTGISYEQYF	TGTGCCTGGAGTACCGGGATCTCCTACGAGCAGTACTTC
TRBV10-3	.	TRBJ2-2	.	CAMQQGEGGELFF	TGTGCCATGCAACAGGGGGAGGGCGGGGAGCTGTTTTTT
TRBV10-3	TRBD1	TRBJ1-1	.	CAIRSTGGTEAFF	TGTGCCATCAGGAGTACAGGGGGCACTGAAGCTTTCTTT
TRBV15	TRBD2	TRBJ2-1	.	CATSSGSGLAGGPYNEQFF	TGTGCCACCAGCAGTGGCTCGGGGCTAGCGGGCGGCCCATACAATGAGCAGTTCTTC
TRBV7-2	.	TRBJ1-2	.	CASSLLMSGYGYTF	TGTGCCAGCAGCCTCCTAATGTCGGGCTATGGCTACACCTTC
TRBV14	.	TRBJ1-1	once	CASSRGGNTEAFF	TGTGCCAGCAGTCGGGGGGGGAACACTGAAGCTTTCTTT
TRBV13	TRBD2	TRBJ2-3	once	CASSRAGGRGGTDTQYF	TGTGCCAGCAGCCGCGCTGGCGGGAGAGGCGGCACAGATACGCAGTATTTT
TRBV27	TRBD2	TRBJ2-1	.	CASSSRTLAGASSYNEQFF	TGTGCCAGCAGTTCTCGCACGCTAGCGGGCGCCAGCTCCTACAATGAGCAGTTCTTC
TRBV18	TRBD1	TRBJ2-7	.	CASAGDRGRNEQYF	TGTGCCAGCGCAGGGGACAGGGGGCGTAACGAGCAGTACTTC
TRBV7-2	.	TRBJ1-3	.	CASTNVRESGGNTIYF	TGTGCCAGCACCAACGTGAGGGAATCGGGCGGAAACACCATATATTTT